Below are 4 T cell receptor beta chains sequenced from a single sample in a study of cytomegalovirus exposure and HLA in healthy donors. PCR amplification relied on 60 Vbeta primers (plus 13 Jbeta primers). Libraries were prepared by immunoSEQ multiplex PCR; TCRdb keeps only in-frame clonotypes and omits some of them. This table has hundreds of thousands of clones, roughly 80% appearing once. Sequenced sample: PBMCs. These receptors were collected from a man between 40 and 49 years old in good health and CMV-seronegative.

The rearrangement uses TRBV5-1 and TRBJ2-2, with a possible D match to TRBD1 (6 bases). CDR1 and CDR2 from the germline V gene are SGHRS and YFSETQ. The CDR3 consists of 13 residues. Trimming took 3 bases from V and 6 from J, leaving 9 bases between them. CDR3 region: CASSSQGSGELFF. CDR3 sequence (DNA): TGCGCCAGCAGCTCACAGGGTTCCGGGGAGCTGTTTTTT.

This clone was found once. The genes are TRBV7-3 and TRBJ2-1, with 7 bases lining up with TRBD1. The CDR3 runs 16 residues. Per the germline V gene, CDR1 is SGHTA and CDR2 is FQGTGA. With V trimmed by 0 bases and J by 0 bases, 2 bases remained unmatched. The CDR3 spells CASSLTRDSSYNEQFF. CDR3 DNA: TGTGCCAGCAGCTTAACCCGGGACAGCTCCTACAATGAGCAGTTCTTC.

The V call is TRBV13, the J call TRBJ2-7; D is perhaps TRBD1 (6 bases). V was clipped by 4 bases and J by 2 bases, with 15 bases between them. The germline gives CDR1 PRHDT, CDR2 FYEKMQ (reference sequence). The CDR3 covers 15 residues. DNA of the CDR3: TGTGCCAGCAGCTCCCCGGGACACGGGGCCTACGAGCAGTACTTC. It is translated as CASSSPGHGAYEQYF.

Here the CDR3 DNA reads TGTGCCAGCAGCCAGTTTCCACAGGGCTATGAGACCCAGTACTTC. Translated: CASSQFPQGYETQYF. The chain uses TRBV7-2 and TRBJ2-5; TRBD1 is a possible D gene (6 bases). From germline, CDR1 is SGHTA and CDR2 FQGNSA. V lost 5 bases, J lost 5 bases, and 18 bases lay in between. The CDR3 totals 15 residues.